The clone carrying this T cell receptor (beta chain) was seen only once. The antigen is not known. These data originate in a study of T cell responses to AZD1222 COVID-19 vaccine. As for the study in general: Some second doses came at about 4 weeks and others at about 12 weeks; these were pooled.

Study results and caveats: Donors were largely white British and mainly female; clonal diversity was possibly underestimated.

Generated by immunoSEQ multiplex PCR, the TCRdb table keeps only in-frame clones and is missing some. The sample shows 150,000 to 200,000 clones, 90% of them seen only once. The CDR3 consists of 13 residues. In germline, CDR1 is MNHEY, CDR2 SVGAGI. V dropped 6 bases and J dropped 5; count of bases not matched to a gene: 3. The origin of this receptor is an adult in good health. The sequences come from peripheral blood, collected on day 0 of AZD1222 vaccination. The chain uses TRBV6-5 and TRBJ1-4; the match to TRBD1 covers 7 bases. DNA of the CDR3: TGTGCCAGCAGGGGGACAGCAAATGAAAAACTGTTTTTT. It codes for CASRGTANEKLFF.